What follows are 28 T cell receptor beta chains derived from one specimen sequenced in a study of T cell changes during pregnancy in multiple sclerosis (dated by TCRdb to the late 2010s). Library construction relied on the immunoSEQ multiplex PCR assay. This is the immuneACCESS table as TCRdb keeps it, with only in-frame sequences that have V and J called. A part of the clones is gone; compared with another copy, unresolved V genes explain less than half, and the rest is unexplained. The table for this sample lists around 80,000 clones; roughly 94% of them were counted only once. The ten largest clones capture about 3% of the sample. The input for sequencing was peripheral blood, taken before pregnancy. The receptors were sampled from a female donor with multiple sclerosis, enrolled in a pregnancy study.

The chain combines TRBV6-5 with TRBJ2-3; D unclear. The germline V gene encodes CDR1 MNHEY and CDR2 SVGAGI. The CDR3 consists of 14 residues. V lost 0 bases to trimming and J lost 6 bases, with 10 bases between them. CDR3: CASSYSLGSDTQYF. The CDR3 bases are TGTGCCAGCAGTTACTCTTTGGGCTCCGATACGCAGTATTTT.

The chain combines TRBV4-2 with TRBJ2-1, with D perhaps TRBD2 (5 bases). The CDR3 length is 17 residues. CDR1 is LGHNA, CDR2 YNFKEQ, per germline. The V end lost 0 bases, the J end lost 8 bases, and 20 bases lay between the germline ends. The CDR3 is CASSQDYWYRGLDEQFF. CDR3 DNA sequence: TGTGCCAGCAGCCAAGATTATTGGTATAGAGGGCTTGATGAGCAGTTCTTC.

This rearrangement joins TRBV19 to TRBJ1-1, with 8 bases identical to TRBD1. This CDR3 contains 15 residues. From germline, CDR1 is LNHDA and CDR2 SQIVND (reference sequence). Losses at the gene ends were 7 bases for V and 5 bases for J; bases not matched to a gene: 12. The CDR3 DNA is TGTGCCAGTACCAGACAGGGGATTTCAAGGACTGAAGCTTTCTTT. It encodes CASTRQGISRTEAFF.

This chain connects TRBV11-2 to TRBJ2-1, with D hard to call. The CDR3 loop spans 16 amino acids. Germline-derived CDR1 and CDR2 are SGHAT and FQNNGV. V shed 0 bases and J shed 2 bases, with 11 bases lying between them. The CDR3 nucleotides are TGTGCCAGCAGCTTAGATATATCCCGGGCCTACAATGAGCAGTTCTTC. Translating it yields CASSLDISRAYNEQFF.

The chain joins TRBV5-1 to TRBJ2-1; D not certain. Looked up from germline, CDR1 is SGHRS and CDR2 is YFSETQ. V was clipped by 1 base and J by 0 bases, with 8 bases between them. This CDR3 is 15 amino acids long. CDR3 protein: CASSLSYSSYNEQFF. The CDR3 coding sequence is TGCGCCAGCAGCTTGAGCTATAGCTCCTACAATGAGCAGTTCTTC.

The chain links TRBV2 to TRBJ2-7, with 7 bases lining up with TRBD1. V gave up 6 bases and J gave up 0 bases; unmatched junction bases: 2. The CDR3 loop spans 13 amino acids. CDR1 and CDR2 (germline): SNHLY, FYNNEI. CDR3 coding DNA: TGTGCCAGCAGGGGACAGAGCTCCTACGAGCAGTACTTC. It encodes CASRGQSSYEQYF. The variable domain in full, with the rest retrieved from reference TRBV2 and TRBJ2-7, is EPEVTQTPSHQVTQMGQEVILRCVPISNHLYFYWYRQILGQKVEFLVSFYNNEISEKSEIFDDQFSVERPDGSNFTLKIRSTKLEDSAMYFCASRGQSSYEQYFGPGTRLTVT.

V is TRBV6-5 and J is TRBJ2-7; 8 bases agree with TRBD2. The CDR3 loop spans 15 amino acids. J gave up 4 bases and V 6 bases, and 11 bases lay outside the gene matches. Germline V lookup: CDR1 MNHEY, CDR2 SVGAGI. CDR3 region: CASSAGGTSRYEQYF. The CDR3 DNA reads TGTGCCAGCAGCGCCGGGGGGACTAGTCGTTACGAGCAGTACTTC.

DNA of the CDR3: TGTGCCAGCACCCCTACTAGCGTAAGCCGAGAGCAGTACTTC. Translated, it gives CASTPTSVSREQYF. The rearrangement links TRBV21-1 to TRBJ2-7; the table's D call, TRBD2, has no DNA check behind it. TRBV21-1 is reported as a pseudogene. This CDR3 comprises 14 residues.

This clone was counted once. CDR3 in amino acids: CASRPTGGSGNTIYF. DNA for the CDR3: TGTGCCAGCAGACCCACAGGGGGCTCTGGAAACACCATATATTTT. V gene TRBV11-2 combines with J gene TRBJ1-3; 8 nucleotides agree with TRBD1. Germline trimming cut 6 bases from V and 0 bases from J; bases unmatched to any gene: 4. The CDR3 runs to 15 residues. Germline values: CDR1 SGHAT, CDR2 FQNNGV.

The chain couples TRBV27 to TRBJ2-5; 8 nucleotides line up with TRBD2. With 5 bases clipped from V and 0 bases from J, the junction kept 8 bases outside the gene matches. The CDR3 runs 16 residues. Germline V gene data show CDR1 as MNHEY and CDR2 as SMNVEV (reference sequence). CDR3 in amino acids: CASSVSGVKYQETQYF. CDR3 sequence (DNA): TGTGCCAGCAGTGTTAGCGGGGTCAAGTACCAAGAGACCCAGTACTTC.

V and J are TRBV5-1 and TRBJ2-3, with 8 bases lining up with TRBD2. The V and J ends lost 3 bases and 2 bases, in that order; junction bases with no gene match: 8. This CDR3 comprises 16 residues. Germline CDR1 and CDR2: SGHRS and YFSETQ. CDR3 DNA sequence: TGCGCCAGCAGCTGGGCTAGCGGGCCGACCACAGATACGCAGTATTTT. Translating it yields CASSWASGPTTDTQYF.

The chain is built from TRBV11-2 and TRBJ2-2, with D possibly being TRBD1 (5 bases). Looked up from germline, CDR1 is SGHAT and CDR2 is FQNNGV. The CDR3 sequence is 15 residues long. V gave up 1 base and J gave up 4 bases, with 10 bases separating them. In nucleotides, the CDR3 is TGTGCCAGCAGCTTAGCGGCAGGGCCCACCGGGGAGCTGTTTTTT. Its protein is CASSLAAGPTGELFF.

J is TRBJ2-7 and V is TRBV28; 8 positions match TRBD2. V was pared by 5 bases and J by 3 bases, with 6 bases of the junction left unmatched. The length of the CDR3 is 14 residues. Germline lookup yields CDR1 MDHEN and CDR2 SYDVKM. CDR3 sequence (DNA): TGTGCCAGCAGTCTAGCGGGTACCTACTACGAGCAGTACTTC. Translating gives CASSLAGTYYEQYF.

The chain joins TRBV7-2 to TRBJ2-7; D gene uncertain. Trimming removed 6 bases at V and 0 bases at J, with 12 bases between. The CDR3 covers 14 residues. Germline V gene data show CDR1 as SGHTA and CDR2 as FQGNSA. The CDR3 region has the DNA TGTGCCAGCAGTCTCCTTCGCGGCTCCTACGAGCAGTACTTC. Its protein product is CASSLLRGSYEQYF.

The rearrangement links TRBV28 to TRBJ1-5, with D possibly TRBD1 on 5 matching bases. Germline values: CDR1 MDHEN, CDR2 SYDVKM. The CDR3 runs to 14 residues. V was clipped by 6 bases and J by 2 bases, with 11 bases between them. The CDR3 nucleotides are TGTGCCAGCAGCTTGACAGCCCGCAATCAGCCCCAGCATTTT. Its translation is CASSLTARNQPQHF.

The CDR3 DNA sequence: TGTGCCAGCAGCCAGTCGCCTAGCGGACCCTACAATGAGCAGTTCTTC. As protein: CASSQSPSGPYNEQFF. This chain uses TRBV4-2 with TRBJ2-1; 7 bases fit TRBD2. The CDR3 spans 16 residues. Germline CDR1 reads LGHNA; CDR2 reads YNFKEQ. Unmatched junction bases numbered 7, after V lost 3 bases and J lost 2 bases.

The J gene is TRBJ2-3, the V gene TRBV5-1, with D possibly being TRBD2 (6 bases). V was shortened by 3 bases and J by 0 bases, with 11 bases between the two germline ends. Germline V lookup: CDR1 SGHRS, CDR2 YFSETQ. This CDR3 spans 15 amino acids. For the CDR3, the DNA is TGCGCCAGCAGCTCCCATAGCGGTAGCACAGATACGCAGTATTTT. This translates into CASSSHSGSTDTQYF.

V usage is TRBV4-2 and J usage is TRBJ2-7, with 9 nucleotides matching TRBD2. Trimming cost V 2 bases and J 7 bases; bases outside gene matches: 18. Germline V CDR1 and CDR2: LGHNA, YNFKEQ. The CDR3 is made up of 18 amino acids. DNA for the CDR3: TGTGCCAGCAGCCAAAGTGGTGTTTTTAGCGGGGGTACTACGGAGCAGTACTTC. It translates to CASSQSGVFSGGTTEQYF.

The rearrangement links TRBV6-4 to TRBJ2-3; D remains unclear. V was clipped by 2 bases and J by 4 bases, with 7 bases between them. The CDR3 is made up of 13 amino acids. The germline gives CDR1 MRHNA, CDR2 SNTAGT. The CDR3 DNA follows: TGTGCCAGCAGTGACGGAGAGCCAGATACGCAGTATTTT. It translates to CASSDGEPDTQYF.

The chain carries TRBV9 and TRBJ2-3; possibly TRBD2 for D (5 bases). The CDR3 has 14 residues. Trimming pared 2 bases from V and 3 bases from J, leaving 10 bases between. Germline assignment: CDR1 SGDLS and CDR2 YYNGEE. This chain's CDR3 is CASSVRARTDTQYF. The CDR3 DNA is TGTGCCAGCAGCGTGCGGGCTAGGACAGATACGCAGTATTTT.

V and J are TRBV4-3 and TRBJ2-1; D is unresolved. Germline CDR1 LGHNA, CDR2 YSLEER. Trimming stripped 0 bases from V and 0 bases from J, with 9 bases between. The CDR3 is 16 amino acids. In DNA, the CDR3 is TGCGCCAGCAGCCAAGATCTAGGCCCCTCCTACAATGAGCAGTTCTTC. This encodes CASSQDLGPSYNEQFF.

This sequence joins TRBV5-6 and TRBJ1-5; unclear D gene. The CDR3 has 14 amino acids. CDR1 and CDR2 from the germline V gene are SGHDT and YYEEEE. Trimming cost V 3 bases and J 0 bases, with 7 bases left between them. CDR3 sequence (DNA): TGTGCCAGCAGCTCGAGCTATAGCAATCAGCCCCAGCATTTT. Its protein is CASSSSYSNQPQHF.

V is TRBV19 and J is TRBJ1-1; TRBD1 matches at 9 bases. J gave up 4 bases and V 3 bases, and 6 bases lay outside the gene matches. The germline CDR1 and CDR2 sequences are LNHDA and SQIVND (reference sequence). CDR3 length: 15 amino acids. CDR3 coding DNA: TGTGCCAGTAGTATCGGGACAGGGCTGGGCACTGAAGCTTTCTTT. It yields the protein CASSIGTGLGTEAFF. Combining the CDR3 with reference TRBV19 and TRBJ1-1 gives the whole variable domain DGGITQSPKYLFRKEGQNVTLSCEQNLNHDAMYWYRQDPGQGLRLIYYSQIVNDFQKGDIAEGYSVSREKKESFPLTVTSAQKNPTAFYLCASSIGTGLGTEAFFGQGTRLTVV.

The rearrangement links TRBV2 to TRBJ2-3; D gene ambiguous. CDR3 size: 12 residues. Germline values: CDR1 SNHLY, CDR2 FYNNEI. The V gene lost 6 bases and the J gene lost 4 bases, with 8 bases spanning the gap. This CDR3 is CASRPSPDTQYF. Here the CDR3 DNA reads TGTGCCAGCAGACCCAGTCCAGATACGCAGTATTTT.

This clone was counted once. The J gene is TRBJ2-7, the V gene TRBV5-4; 10 bases agree with TRBD2. This CDR3 is 16 amino acids long. Germline V gene sequence: CDR1 SGHNT, CDR2 YYREEE (reference sequence). V dropped 3 bases and J dropped 4; count of bases not matched to a gene: 10. The CDR3 spells CASSSLATSGKYEQYF. The CDR3 bases are TGTGCCAGCAGCTCATTGGCAACTAGCGGGAAGTACGAGCAGTACTTC.

V is TRBV5-1 and J is TRBJ2-5, with a possible D match to TRBD1 (6 bases). The CDR3 has 13 amino acids. The ends were cut back, 0 bases at V and 3 bases at J, with 6 bases in the middle. Germline CDR1 SGHRS, CDR2 YFSETQ. This CDR3 is CASSLGTEETQYF. The CDR3 DNA is TGCGCCAGCAGCTTGGGGACAGAAGAGACCCAGTACTTC.

The V and J genes are TRBV19 and TRBJ1-2, with 7 bases aligning to TRBD1. The CDR3 extends over 15 amino acids. After removal of 1 base from V and 8 bases from J, the junction contained 10 bases not matched to a gene. CDR1 is LNHDA, CDR2 SQIVND, per germline (reference sequence). The CDR3 DNA follows: TGTGCCAGTAGTATAGCCCTCCGGACAGGAGTAGGCTACACCTTC. This gives the protein CASSIALRTGVGYTF.

V usage is TRBV19 and J usage is TRBJ2-2; TRBD2 agrees at 7 bases. Germline assignment: CDR1 LNHDA and CDR2 SQIVND (reference sequence). The CDR3 runs 17 residues. Unmatched junction bases numbered 11, after V lost 7 bases and J lost 0 bases. This chain's CDR3 is CASTPRLAATNTGELFF. The CDR3 coding sequence is TGTGCCAGTACCCCGCGACTAGCAGCTACGAACACCGGGGAGCTGTTTTTT.